The clone carrying this T cell receptor beta chain was counted at least ten times. TCRdb called the 5' RACE reads again in MiXCR, with one record for every CDR3 protein. The repertoire holds about 70,000 distinct CDR3 sequences, with 4.8% as singletons. The length of the CDR3 is 18 residues. Trimming at V came to 0 bases and at J to 0 bases, leaving 10 bases not matched to a gene. Germline V gives CDR1 MGHRA, CDR2 YSYEKL. The data were obtained in a study of neurological immune-mediated disorders. The chain is built from TRBV4-1 and TRBJ2-7; 8 nucleotides align to TRBD2. This clonotype was obtained from a woman in her seventies with multiple sclerosis. Sequenced input: PBMCs. The chain's CDR3 is CASSQDWVSTSGSYEQYF. DNA for the CDR3: TGCGCCAGCAGCCAAGATTGGGTCTCCACTAGCGGCTCCTACGAGCAGTACTTC.